The 24 T cell receptor beta chains presented below share a single source sample, sequenced in a study of T cell repertoires in cytomegalovirus infection. Each CDR3 protein gets one entry after TCRdb re-called the reads with MiXCR. This sample yields around 530,000 distinct CDR3 sequences, of which about a quarter are seen a single time; under 15% belongs to the top ten. The sample comprised PBMCs. The receptors derive from a human donor in good health (CMV status not recorded). Some clones in this sample may be carry-over from other donors' samples.

The V gene is TRBV18, the J gene TRBJ2-1; unclear D gene. The CDR3 runs to 15 residues. CDR1 and CDR2 (germline): KGHSH, LQKENI. Trimming shortened V by 6 bases and J by 0 bases, and 12 bases separated the two germline ends. CDR3 region: CASSLSVGSYNEQFF. As DNA, the CDR3 is TGTGCCAGCTCCCTGTCCGTGGGCTCCTACAATGAGCAGTTCTTC. Complete variable domain (other parts from reference TRBV18 and TRBJ2-1): NAGVMQNPRHLVRRRGQEARLRCSPMKGHSHVYWYRQLPEEGLKFMVYLQKENIIDESGMPKERFSAEFPKEGPSILRIQQVVRGDSAAYFCASSLSVGSYNEQFFGPGTRLTVL.

V and J are TRBV20-1 and TRBJ2-2, with TRBD2 matching 13 bases. V was pared by 1 base and J by 4 bases, with 12 bases of the junction left unmatched. CDR3 length: 19 residues. Germline values: CDR1 DFQATT, CDR2 SNEGSKA (reference sequence). The DNA of the CDR3 is TGCAGTGCTAGAGCCCCAACCGGACTAGCGGGAGTATTCACCGGGGAGCTGTTTTTT. Translating gives CSARAPTGLAGVFTGELFF.

This clonotype came up many times. In nucleotides, the CDR3 is TGTGCCAGCAGCCGACCACGGGGGACTAGCGGGAACTACGAGCAGTACTTC. Protein product: CASSRPRGTSGNYEQYF. V gene TRBV7-2 combines with J gene TRBJ2-7, with 13 bases that match TRBD2. J lost 3 bases, V lost 5 bases, and 10 bases had no gene match. The CDR3 extends over 17 amino acids. Germline V gene lookup returns CDR1 SGHTA and CDR2 FQGNSA.

This clonotype showed up just a few times. The rearrangement uses TRBV6-2 or TRBV6-3 and TRBJ2-1, with 7 bases identical to TRBD1. V lost 6 bases and J lost 7; bases outside the gene matches: 6. CDR3 size: 13 residues. Germline V CDR1 and CDR2: MNHEY, SVGEGT. CDR3 in DNA: TGTGCCAGCAGAATAACAGGGGCTAATGAGCAGTTCTTC. This sequence encodes CASRITGANEQFF.

This clonotype was recorded at least ten times. The V and J genes are TRBV11-1 and TRBJ1-3, with 7 bases lining up with TRBD1. The CDR3 is made up of 14 amino acids. Trimming cost V 6 bases and J 3 bases; bases outside gene matches: 5. Germline CDR1 and CDR2: SGHAT and FQDESV (reference sequence). The CDR3 is CASSSTGDGNTIYF. DNA of the CDR3: TGTGCCAGCAGTTCTACAGGGGATGGAAACACCATATATTTT.

A few counts support this clonotype. This chain uses TRBV19 with TRBJ1-5; TRBD1 is a possible D gene (6 bases). CDR1 is LNHDA, CDR2 SQIVND, per germline (reference sequence). Trimming stripped 6 bases from V and 2 bases from J, with 11 bases between. This CDR3 has 14 amino acids. This CDR3 reads CASSHPGGNQPQHF. The CDR3 DNA follows: TGTGCCAGTAGCCACCCAGGGGGCAATCAGCCCCAGCATTTT.

The chain carries TRBV7-8 and TRBJ1-1, with 7 bases lining up with TRBD1. The V gene's germline CDR1 is SGHVS and CDR2 FQNEAQ. With 1 base clipped from V and 0 bases from J, the junction kept 5 bases outside the gene matches. The CDR3 length is 16 residues. In DNA, the CDR3 is TGTGCCAGCAGCTTAGGAGTCGGGACAGTGAACACTGAAGCTTTCTTT. Its translation: CASSLGVGTVNTEAFF. Based on the CDR3 plus reference TRBV7-8 and TRBJ1-1, the full variable domain is GAGVSQSPRYKVAKRGQDVALRCDPISGHVSLFWYQQALGQGPEFLTYFQNEAQLDKSGLPSDRFFAERPEGSVSTLKIQRTQQEDSAVYLCASSLGVGTVNTEAFFGQGTRLTVV.

This clonotype occurred a few times. The gene calls are TRBV10-3 and TRBJ2-1; tentatively, D is TRBD1 (7 bases). CDR1 and CDR2 from the germline V gene are ENHRY and SYGVKD. This CDR3 contains 14 residues. The V end was cut by 1 base, the J end by 9 bases, with 13 bases between. The CDR3 sequence is CAISELPGGSEQFF. The CDR3 DNA sequence: TGTGCCATCAGTGAGTTACCAGGGGGGAGTGAGCAGTTCTTC.

This clonotype was detected a few times. The rearrangement links TRBV7-6 to TRBJ2-1, with TRBD1 matching 12 bases. V lost 5 bases, J lost 5 bases, and 4 bases stayed unmatched. Germline CDR1 SGHVS, CDR2 FNYEAQ. CDR3 length: 15 amino acids. CDR3 DNA sequence: TGTGCCAGCAGCGAGGGACAGGGGGCCAACAATGAGCAGTTCTTC. It is translated as CASSEGQGANNEQFF. Complete variable domain (other parts from reference TRBV7-6 and TRBJ2-1): GAGVSQSPRYKVTKRGQDVALRCDPISGHVSLYWYRQALGQGPEFLTYFNYEAQQDKSGLPNDRFSAERPEGSISTLTIQRTEQRDSAMYRCASSEGQGANNEQFFGPGTRLTVL.

The J gene is TRBJ2-7, the V gene TRBV28; 8 bases match TRBD1. Germline V gives CDR1 MDHEN, CDR2 SYDVKM. Trimming removed 4 bases from V and 4 bases from J; junction bases left unmatched: 9. The CDR3 loop spans 15 amino acids. Here the CDR3 reads CASSWTGPLRYEQYF. CDR3 in DNA: TGTGCCAGCAGTTGGACAGGGCCACTACGGTACGAGCAGTACTTC.

This clonotype was counted a single time. The CDR3 protein is CSAKKVDEQFF. The CDR3 DNA reads as TGCAGTGCTAAGAAAGTCGATGAGCAGTTCTTC. The rearrangement joins TRBV20-1 to TRBJ2-1; D is undetermined. Per the germline V gene, CDR1 is DFQATT and CDR2 is SNEGSKA (reference sequence). Trimming shortened V by 4 bases and J by 8 bases, and 9 bases separated the two germline ends. CDR3 length: 11 amino acids.

The rearrangement uses TRBV6-2 or TRBV6-3 and TRBJ2-1; 8 nucleotides align to TRBD2. The CDR3 has 20 amino acids. Trimming removed 6 bases from V and 6 bases from J; junction bases left unmatched: 25. Per germline, CDR1 MNHEY and CDR2 SVGEGT. The CDR3, as DNA: TGTGCCAGCAGCCTACAGGGAATCCACCCCGGGACTAGATCAAGCAATGAGCAGTTCTTC. Residues: CASSLQGIHPGTRSSNEQFF.

The chain has TRBV6-5 and TRBJ2-7, with 8 bases that match TRBD1. Trimming cost V 4 bases and J 4 bases; bases outside gene matches: 6. The CDR3 is 14 amino acids. CDR1 is MNHEY and CDR2 is SVGAGI in the germline V gene. The CDR3 DNA reads TGTGCCAGCAGTTCTAACAGACAGGGGTACGAGCAGTACGTC. The encoded protein is CASSSNRQGYEQYV.

This chain uses TRBV12-3 or TRBV12-4 with TRBJ2-2; D may be TRBD1 (6 bases). V was trimmed by 7 bases and J by 3 bases, leaving 15 bases between them. This CDR3 has 15 amino acids. CDR3 residues: CASTLGGRDTGELFF. CDR3 DNA: TGTGCCAGCACCTTAGGGGGTCGGGACACCGGGGAGCTGTTTTTT.

The V call is TRBV11-1, the J call TRBJ2-1; 10 bases line up with TRBD2. The V gene end was trimmed by 0 bases and the J gene end by 8 bases; junction bases not matched to a gene: 7. There are 16 residues in the CDR3. Germline V gene data show CDR1 as SGHAT and CDR2 as FQDESV (reference sequence). In DNA form, the CDR3 reads TGTGCCAGCAGCTTAGCCCTAGCGGGGGATAGGTATGAGCAGTTCTTC. Encoded protein: CASSLALAGDRYEQFF. Full variable domain (missing parts from reference TRBV11-1 and TRBJ2-1): EAEVAQSPRYKITEKSQAVAFWCDPISGHATLYWYRQILGQGPELLVQFQDESVVDDSQLPKDRFSAERLKGVDSTLKIQPAELGDSAMYLCASSLALAGDRYEQFFGPGTRLTVL.

This clonotype was counted a few times. The V gene is TRBV12-3 or TRBV12-4, the J gene TRBJ2-2; D gene ambiguous. The CDR3 has 16 amino acids. V dropped 1 base and J dropped 4 bases, with 13 bases sitting between them. In DNA form, the CDR3 reads TGTGCCAGCAGTTTAGTTTCAGTTATCGGCACCGGGGAGCTGTTTTTT. Its translation: CASSLVSVIGTGELFF.

This clonotype turned up a few times. V and J are TRBV29-1 and TRBJ1-5, with TRBD1 as a possible D gene (5 bases). V was shortened by 2 bases and J by 2 bases, with 7 bases between the two germline ends. The CDR3 extends over 13 amino acids. Germline V lookup: CDR1 SQVTM, CDR2 ANQGSEA. The DNA of the CDR3 is TGCAGCGTTGAACAGGGACGCAATCAGCCCCAGCATTTT. This encodes CSVEQGRNQPQHF. Full variable domain (outside the CDR3, taken from reference TRBV29-1 and TRBJ1-5): SAVISQKPSRDICQRGTSLTIQCQVDSQVTMMFWYRQQPGQSLTLIATANQGSEATYESGFVIDKFPISRPNLTFSTLTVSNMSPEDSSIYLCSVEQGRNQPQHFGDGTRLSIL.

This chain links TRBV7-2 with TRBJ2-5; no reliable D call. Germline V gene lookup returns CDR1 SGHTA and CDR2 FQGNSA. The CDR3 has 16 amino acids. Trimming left V 3 bases short and J 0 bases short, with 14 bases between. CDR3 residues: CASSFGERLYQETQYF. CDR3 in DNA: TGTGCCAGCAGCTTCGGAGAAAGGCTGTACCAAGAGACCCAGTACTTC.

This clonotype was observed a handful of times. V usage is TRBV28 and J usage is TRBJ2-7; TRBD2 is a possible D gene (5 bases). The CDR3 spans 13 residues. Looked up from germline, CDR1 is MDHEN and CDR2 is SYDVKM. Trimming shortened V by 5 bases and J by 4 bases, and 12 bases separated the two germline ends. This CDR3 is CASSISGAYEQYF. CDR3 nucleotide sequence: TGTGCCAGCAGTATAAGCGGAGCTTACGAGCAGTACTTC.

This clonotype appeared a few times. The gene calls are TRBV28 and TRBJ2-1; 9 bases are shared with TRBD1. The CDR3 sequence is 18 residues long. Germline V gene sequence: CDR1 MDHEN, CDR2 SYDVKM. V shed 5 bases, J shed 0 bases, and the junction held 11 bases outside the gene matches. CDR3 loop: CASSRQDMGQGSYNEQFF. DNA for the CDR3: TGTGCCAGCAGTCGCCAAGACATGGGACAGGGCTCCTACAATGAGCAGTTCTTC.

The chain links TRBV5-1 to TRBJ2-1; no clear D gene. CDR1 is SGHRS and CDR2 is YFSETQ in the germline V gene. V shed 0 bases and J shed 2 bases, with 12 bases lying between them. The CDR3 runs 16 residues. For the CDR3, the DNA is TGCGCCAGCAGCTTGGATATTGGCAGCACCTACAATGAGCAGTTCTTC. Translating gives CASSLDIGSTYNEQFF. The variable domain in full, completed from reference TRBV5-1 and TRBJ2-1, reads KAGVTQTPRYLIKTRGQQVTLSCSPISGHRSVSWYQQTPGQGLQFLFEYFSETQRNKGNFPGRFSGRQFSNSRSEMNVSTLELGDSALYLCASSLDIGSTYNEQFFGPGTRLTVL.

This clonotype was recorded only once. The rearrangement uses TRBV28 and TRBJ1-1, with D perhaps matching TRBD1 (5 bases). Germline CDR1 and CDR2: MDHEN and SYDVKM. The CDR3 runs to 20 residues. The V end was cut by 4 bases, the J end by 1 base, with 28 bases between. The CDR3 is CASSSPIRGSAHSENTEAFF. The CDR3 DNA reads TGTGCCAGCAGTTCCCCTATAAGGGGTAGCGCCCACTCAGAGAACACTGAAGCTTTCTTT.

V gene TRBV6-2 or TRBV6-3 combines with J gene TRBJ2-7; 9 bases map to TRBD2. V lost 5 bases to trimming and J lost 6 bases; unmatched junction nucleotides: 8. This CDR3 region has 14 residues. Looked up from germline, CDR1 is MNHEY and CDR2 is SVGEGT. CDR3 protein: CASSGGREIGEQYF. The CDR3 region has the DNA TGTGCCAGCAGTGGCGGGAGGGAGATCGGCGAGCAGTACTTC.

Ten or more counts support this clonotype. The J gene is TRBJ2-7, the V gene TRBV10-2; 9 bases are shared with TRBD1. In germline, CDR1 is WSHSY, CDR2 SAAADI. The CDR3 contains 15 residues. V lost 6 bases to trimming and J lost 1 base; unmatched junction nucleotides: 7. As DNA, the CDR3 is TGCGCCAGCAGCGCACAGGGGGCGCCTTCCTACGAGCAGTACTTC. Its protein is CASSAQGAPSYEQYF.